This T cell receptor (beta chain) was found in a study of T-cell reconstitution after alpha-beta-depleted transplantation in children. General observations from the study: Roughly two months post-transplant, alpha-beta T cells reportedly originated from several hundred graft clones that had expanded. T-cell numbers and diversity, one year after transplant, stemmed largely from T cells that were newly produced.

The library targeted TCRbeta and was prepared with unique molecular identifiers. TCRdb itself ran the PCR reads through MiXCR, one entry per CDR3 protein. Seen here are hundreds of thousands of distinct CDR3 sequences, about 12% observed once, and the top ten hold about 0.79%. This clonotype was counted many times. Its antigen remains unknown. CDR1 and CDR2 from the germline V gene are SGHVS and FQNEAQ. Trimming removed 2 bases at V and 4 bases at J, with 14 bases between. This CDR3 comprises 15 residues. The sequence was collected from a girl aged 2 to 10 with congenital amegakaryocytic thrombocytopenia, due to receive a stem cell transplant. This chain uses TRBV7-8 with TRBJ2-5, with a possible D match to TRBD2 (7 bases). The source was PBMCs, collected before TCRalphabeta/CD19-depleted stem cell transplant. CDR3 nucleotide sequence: TGTGCCAGCAGCTTAAAATTCGGGGGGCGAGAGACCCAGTACTTC. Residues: CASSLKFGGRETQYF.